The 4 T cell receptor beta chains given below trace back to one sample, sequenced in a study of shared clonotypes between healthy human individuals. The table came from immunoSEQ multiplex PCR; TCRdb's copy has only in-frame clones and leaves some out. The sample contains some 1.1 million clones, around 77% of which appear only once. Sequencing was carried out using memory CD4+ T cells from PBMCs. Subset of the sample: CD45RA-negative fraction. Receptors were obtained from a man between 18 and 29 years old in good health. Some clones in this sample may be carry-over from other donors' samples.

The CDR3 bases are TGTGCCAGCAGCCCCCTGGGAGCGAACACCGGGGAGCTGTTTTTT. Translating gives CASSPLGANTGELFF. This sequence joins TRBV14 and TRBJ2-2; weak D call: TRBD2 (5 bases). The CDR3 contains 15 residues. The germline CDR1 and CDR2 sequences are SGHDN and FVKESK. The V and J ends lost 4 bases and 0 bases respectively, with 9 bases between them.

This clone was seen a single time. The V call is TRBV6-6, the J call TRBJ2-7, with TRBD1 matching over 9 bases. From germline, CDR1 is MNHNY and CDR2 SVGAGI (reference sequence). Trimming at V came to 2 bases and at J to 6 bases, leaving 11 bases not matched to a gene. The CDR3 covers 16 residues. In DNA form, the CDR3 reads TGTGCCAGCAGTTACCGGGGGCCGGGACAGGGAGGCGAGCAGTACTTC. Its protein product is CASSYRGPGQGGEQYF.

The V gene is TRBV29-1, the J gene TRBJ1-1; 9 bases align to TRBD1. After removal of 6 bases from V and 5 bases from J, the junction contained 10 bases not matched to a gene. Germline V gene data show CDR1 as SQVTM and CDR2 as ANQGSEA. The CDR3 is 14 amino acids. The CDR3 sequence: CSVTTGGLGTEAFF. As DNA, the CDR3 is TGCAGCGTCACGACAGGGGGGTTGGGGACTGAAGCTTTCTTT.

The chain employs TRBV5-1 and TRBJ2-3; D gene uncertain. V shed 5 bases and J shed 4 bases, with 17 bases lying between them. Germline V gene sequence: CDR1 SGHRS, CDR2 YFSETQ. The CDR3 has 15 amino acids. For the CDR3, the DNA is TGCGCCAGCAGACGGGTCGGTTCTGGGCCAGATACGCAGTATTTT. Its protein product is CASRRVGSGPDTQYF. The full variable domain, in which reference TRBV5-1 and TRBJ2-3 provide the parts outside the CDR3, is KAGVTQTPRYLIKTRGQQVTLSCSPISGHRSVSWYQQTPGQGLQFLFEYFSETQRNKGNFPGRFSGRQFSNSRSEMNVSTLELGDSALYLCASRRVGSGPDTQYFGPGTRLTVL.